Following are 24 T cell receptor beta chains from one sample sequenced in a study of CD8 T cells in Susac syndrome. 0.5 to 1 ug RNA was reverse transcribed with random hexamers. TCRdb re-derived calls from the immunoSEQ multiplex PCR reads in MiXCR, one entry per CDR3 protein. Among more than 150,000 distinct CDR3 sequences listed, around 95% were seen once. The source material was CD4+ T cells from PBMCs. The receptors come from a human donor in good health.

This clonotype occurred a few times. The chain is built from TRBV6-5 and TRBJ1-1; 9 bases fit TRBD1. The germline V gene has CDR1 MNHEY and CDR2 SVGAGI. V gave up 5 bases and J gave up 4 bases; unmatched junction bases: 5. This CDR3 has 14 residues. CDR3 DNA sequence: TGTGCCAGCAGTCTAACAGGGGGCGGCACTGAAGCTTTCTTT. Its protein is CASSLTGGGTEAFF.

This sequence joins TRBV14 and TRBJ1-1; D is unresolved. There are 13 residues in the CDR3. In germline, CDR1 is SGHDN, CDR2 FVKESK. V was shortened by 4 bases and J by 2 bases, with 8 bases between the two germline ends. The CDR3, as DNA: TGTGCCAGCAGCCGGGGAAGTAACACTGAAGCTTTCTTT. This gives the protein CASSRGSNTEAFF. The entire variable domain, with the rest obtained from reference TRBV14 and TRBJ1-1, is as follows: EAGVTQFPSHSVIEKGQTVTLRCDPISGHDNLYWYRRVMGKEIKFLLHFVKESKQDESGMPNNRFLAERTGGTYSTLKVQPAELEDSGVYFCASSRGSNTEAFFGQGTRLTVV.

The chain carries TRBV20-1 and TRBJ1-2; 8 nucleotides align to TRBD1. Germline trimming cut 3 bases from V and 7 bases from J; bases unmatched to any gene: 10. CDR3 length: 14 amino acids. Germline V lookup: CDR1 DFQATT, CDR2 SNEGSKA (reference sequence). The CDR3 DNA reads TGCAGTGCTAGCGGACAGGGCAGGTTAGCTGGCTACACCTTC. As protein: CSASGQGRLAGYTF.

The V and J genes are TRBV30 and TRBJ2-1; TRBD2 agrees at 12 bases. Per the germline V gene, CDR1 is GTSNPN and CDR2 is SVGIG (reference sequence). This CDR3 is built from 14 residues. Trimming at V came to 8 bases and at J to 8 bases, leaving 10 bases not matched to a gene. The CDR3 spells CAISSGGARDEQFF. In DNA form, the CDR3 reads TGTGCCATATCTAGCGGGGGGGCCAGAGATGAGCAGTTCTTC.

In its sample, this clonotype was seen once. This chain uses TRBV29-1 with TRBJ2-5; 8 bases fit TRBD2. V gave up 7 bases and J gave up 2 bases; unmatched junction bases: 6. The CDR3 spans 13 residues. Germline assignment: CDR1 SQVTM and CDR2 ANQGSEA. This CDR3 is CSGAAGGQETQYF. Written as DNA, the CDR3 is TGCAGCGGGGCCGCGGGGGGACAAGAGACCCAGTACTTC.

The rearrangement joins TRBV3-1 to TRBJ1-5; D unresolved. Germline CDR1 and CDR2: LGHDT and YNNKEL (reference sequence). The CDR3 contains 14 residues. Trimming took 3 bases from V and 8 from J, leaving 14 bases between them. CDR3 bases: TGTGCCAGCAGCCACACAACGCAGGCAGAGCCCCAGCATTTT. Translating it yields CASSHTTQAEPQHF.

The rearrangement joins TRBV28 to TRBJ2-7; D possibly corresponds to TRBD1 (7 bases). CDR3 size: 16 residues. V was pared by 6 bases and J by 7 bases, with 25 bases between. Germline CDR1 is MDHEN and CDR2 is SYDVKM. DNA of the CDR3: TGTGCCAGCAGGTCTCGCCGGGGGACAGAGTCTAGTGAGCAGTACTTC. It yields the protein CASRSRRGTESSEQYF.

The chain carries TRBV4-3 and TRBJ2-5, with 11 bases fitting TRBD2. The CDR3 extends over 16 amino acids. Germline-derived CDR1 and CDR2 are LGHNA and YSLEER. With V trimmed by 5 bases and J by 4 bases, 9 bases remained unmatched. CDR3 in amino acids: CASSEQLAGVGETQYF. The CDR3 nucleotides read TGCGCCAGCAGCGAGCAACTAGCGGGGGTAGGAGAGACCCAGTACTTC.

The chain combines TRBV6-5 with TRBJ2-5; D possibly corresponds to TRBD2 (5 bases). The CDR3 is made up of 15 amino acids. CDR1 is MNHEY and CDR2 is SVGAGI in the germline V gene. Trimming cost V 0 bases and J 5 bases, with 13 bases left between them. CDR3 loop: CASSYSSTTGETQYF. In DNA form, the CDR3 reads TGTGCCAGCAGTTACTCGTCGACCACGGGGGAGACCCAGTACTTC.

The J gene is TRBJ2-7, the V gene TRBV27, with D possibly matching TRBD1 (8 bases). The V end was cut by 2 bases, the J end by 7 bases, with 15 bases between. This CDR3 contains 14 residues. In germline, CDR1 is MNHEY, CDR2 SMNVEV (reference sequence). The CDR3 here is CASSLGYRGGEQYF. The CDR3 DNA follows: TGTGCCAGCAGTTTAGGATACAGGGGGGGAGAGCAGTACTTC.

The sample holds one count of this clonotype. CDR3 in amino acids: CASSQEQQPDYGYTF. The CDR3 DNA sequence: TGCGCCAGCAGCCAAGAACAACAGCCCGACTATGGCTACACCTTC. This chain links TRBV4-3 with TRBJ1-2, with unresolved D. The CDR3 is made up of 15 amino acids. V dropped 0 bases and J dropped 3 bases, with 11 bases sitting between them. Germline CDR1 LGHNA, CDR2 YSLEER.

The chain carries TRBV19 and TRBJ2-5, with 7 positions matching TRBD1. The CDR3 runs 13 residues. V gave up 10 bases and J gave up 4 bases; unmatched junction bases: 9. Germline CDR1 and CDR2: LNHDA and SQIVND (reference sequence). CDR3 coding DNA: TGTGCCACCACAGGGGCCGCGCGAGAGACCCAGTACTTC. It yields the protein CATTGAARETQYF.

This clonotype came up once. This sequence joins TRBV14 and TRBJ2-5; D is undetermined. The CDR3 totals 15 residues. V was trimmed by 0 bases and J by 5 bases, leaving 13 bases between them. The germline gives CDR1 SGHDN, CDR2 FVKESK. For the CDR3, the DNA is TGTGCCAGCAGCCAAGATTTAACACCACCGGAGACCCAGTACTTC. Amino acids: CASSQDLTPPETQYF.

The chain has TRBV5-1 and TRBJ2-5, with D perhaps matching TRBD1 (7 bases). Trimming removed 3 bases at V and 5 bases at J, with 17 bases between. CDR3 length: 15 residues. CDR1 and CDR2 (germline): SGHRS, YFSETQ. The DNA for the CDR3 is TGCGCCAGCAGCTCCCGACAGGGCGCGGGGGAGACCCAGTACTTC. Amino acid sequence: CASSSRQGAGETQYF.

The chain is built from TRBV24-1 and TRBJ2-1, with D maybe TRBD2 (7 bases). With 3 bases removed from V and 10 bases from J, the gap between germline ends came to 12 bases. Germline lookup yields CDR1 KGHDR and CDR2 SFDVKD. The CDR3 runs to 13 residues. This chain's CDR3 is CATSDRWGGEQFF. CDR3 in DNA: TGTGCCACCAGTGATAGGTGGGGGGGCGAGCAGTTCTTC.

Concerning this clonotype: A junction boundary mismatches the germline segment, possibly from a read error. J is TRBJ2-1 and V is TRBV3-1, with TRBD2 identical over 13 bases. The germline V gene has CDR1 LGHDT and CDR2 YNNKEL (reference sequence). The CDR3 runs 16 residues. DNA of the CDR3: TGTGCCAGCAGCCCCCTTGGGACTAGCGGGGCAGGTGAGCAGCTCTTC. Translated, it gives CASSPLGTSGAGEQLF.

This chain uses TRBV13 with TRBJ1-5; TRBD1 might be the D (6 bases). Germline CDR1 is PRHDT and CDR2 is FYEKMQ (reference sequence). The V gene lost 4 bases and the J gene lost 2 bases, with 12 bases spanning the gap. There are 15 residues in the CDR3. The CDR3 spells CASSYRGGGNQPQHF. The CDR3, as DNA: TGTGCCAGCAGCTACCGTGGGGGCGGCAATCAGCCCCAGCATTTT.

The chain uses TRBV4-3 and TRBJ1-2; TRBD1 aligns across 11 bases. The V and J ends lost 4 bases and 4 bases, in that order; junction bases with no gene match: 5. The CDR3 extends over 15 amino acids. Germline V CDR1 and CDR2: LGHNA, YSLEER. The CDR3 DNA sequence: TGCGCCAGCAGCCCGGGACAGGGGGACCTCTATGGCTACACCTTC. Its translation: CASSPGQGDLYGYTF.

The chain couples TRBV20-1 to TRBJ2-6; the D is unclear. Trimming removed 3 bases from V and 1 base from J, with 7 bases in between. This CDR3 is built from 14 residues. The germline V gene has CDR1 DFQATT and CDR2 SNEGSKA (reference sequence). CDR3 in amino acids: CSARNPSGANVLTF. CDR3 coding DNA: TGCAGTGCTAGGAACCCGTCTGGGGCCAACGTCCTGACTTTC.

This rearrangement joins TRBV30 to TRBJ2-7; D ambiguous. This CDR3 comprises 16 residues. Trimming shortened V by 0 bases and J by 0 bases, and 15 bases separated the two germline ends. Germline CDR1 reads GTSNPN; CDR2 reads SVGIG (reference sequence). CDR3 sequence reads: CAWSVRVGHSSYEQYF. The DNA of the CDR3 is TGTGCCTGGAGTGTAAGAGTCGGGCATAGCTCCTACGAGCAGTACTTC.

The rearrangement links TRBV9 to TRBJ1-1; D gene unclear. The germline gives CDR1 SGDLS, CDR2 YYNGEE. Deletions cut 0 bases from V and 4 bases from J, with 7 bases between. The CDR3 length is 13 residues. CDR3 in DNA: TGTGCCAGCAGCGTAGCTATCGGCACTGAAGCTTTCTTT. Translating gives CASSVAIGTEAFF.

This chain uses TRBV6-6 with TRBJ1-5, with 7 bases matching TRBD1. The CDR3 length is 13 residues. Germline CDR1 is MNHNY and CDR2 is SVGAGI (reference sequence). V shed 6 bases, J shed 5 bases, and the junction held 4 bases outside the gene matches. CDR3 in amino acids: CASRYRGDQPQHF. CDR3 bases: TGTGCCAGCAGGTACAGGGGCGATCAGCCCCAGCATTTT.

The chain has TRBV29-1 and TRBJ2-2; TRBD2 matches at 7 bases. The CDR3 extends over 13 amino acids. The ends lost 6 bases at V and 4 bases at J; junction bases unmatched: 5. Germline CDR1 is SQVTM and CDR2 is ANQGSEA. The CDR3 region has the DNA TGCAGCGTACGAGCGGGGTCCACCGGGGAGCTGTTTTTT. This sequence encodes CSVRAGSTGELFF.

The genes are TRBV20-1 and TRBJ1-4; 7 bases fit TRBD1. The CDR3 has 14 residues. Trimming cost V 6 bases and J 7 bases; bases outside gene matches: 11. Looked up from germline, CDR1 is DFQATT and CDR2 is SNEGSKA (reference sequence). This CDR3 is CSALERQGPEKLFF. In nucleotides, the CDR3 is TGCAGTGCCTTGGAGAGACAGGGCCCTGAAAAACTGTTTTTT.